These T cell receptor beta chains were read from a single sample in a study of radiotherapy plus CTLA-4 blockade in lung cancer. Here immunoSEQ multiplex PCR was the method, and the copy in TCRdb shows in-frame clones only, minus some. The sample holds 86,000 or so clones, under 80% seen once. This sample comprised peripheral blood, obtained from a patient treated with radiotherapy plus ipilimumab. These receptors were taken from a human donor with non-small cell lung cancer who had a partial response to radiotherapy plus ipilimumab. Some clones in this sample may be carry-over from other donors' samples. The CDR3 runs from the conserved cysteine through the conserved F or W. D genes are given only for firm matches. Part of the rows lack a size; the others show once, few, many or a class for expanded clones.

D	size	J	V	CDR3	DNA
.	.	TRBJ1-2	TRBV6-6	CASSYSRISASGYTF	TGTGCCAGCAGTTACTCGAGGATTTCGGCTTCGGGCTACACCTTC
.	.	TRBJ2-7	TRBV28	CASNGDGYEQYF	TGTGCCAGCAACGGGGATGGCTACGAGCAGTACTTC
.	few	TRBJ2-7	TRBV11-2	CASSYGSLEQYF	TGTGCCAGCAGCTACGGGAGTTTGGAGCAGTACTTC
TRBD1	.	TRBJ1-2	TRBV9	CASSPQGALNYGYTF	TGTGCCAGCAGCCCACAGGGGGCTTTGAACTATGGCTACACCTTC
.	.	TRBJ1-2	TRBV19	CASSDLGLFENTF	TGTGCCAGTAGTGACCTGGGGCTCTTTGAGAACACCTTC
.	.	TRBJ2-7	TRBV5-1	CASSLGAGVSYEQYF	TGCGCCAGCAGCTTGGGGGCGGGCGTATCCTACGAGCAGTACTTC
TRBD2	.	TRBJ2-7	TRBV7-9	CASSWGGRAPYEQYF	TGTGCCAGCAGCTGGGGCGGGAGGGCCCCCTACGAGCAGTACTTC
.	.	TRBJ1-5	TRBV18	CASSPRQNQPQHF	TGTGCCAGCTCACCACGGCAGAATCAGCCCCAGCATTTT
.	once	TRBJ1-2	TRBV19	CASSIGRQGFYGYTF	TGTGCCAGTAGTATAGGGCGCCAGGGGTTTTATGGCTACACCTTC
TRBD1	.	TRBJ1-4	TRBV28	CASSIPQGADEKLFF	TGTGCCAGCAGCATACCACAGGGGGCAGATGAAAAACTGTTTTTT
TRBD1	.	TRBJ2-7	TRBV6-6	CASRHGTGSYEQYF	TGTGCCAGCAGACACGGGACAGGAAGCTACGAGCAGTACTTC